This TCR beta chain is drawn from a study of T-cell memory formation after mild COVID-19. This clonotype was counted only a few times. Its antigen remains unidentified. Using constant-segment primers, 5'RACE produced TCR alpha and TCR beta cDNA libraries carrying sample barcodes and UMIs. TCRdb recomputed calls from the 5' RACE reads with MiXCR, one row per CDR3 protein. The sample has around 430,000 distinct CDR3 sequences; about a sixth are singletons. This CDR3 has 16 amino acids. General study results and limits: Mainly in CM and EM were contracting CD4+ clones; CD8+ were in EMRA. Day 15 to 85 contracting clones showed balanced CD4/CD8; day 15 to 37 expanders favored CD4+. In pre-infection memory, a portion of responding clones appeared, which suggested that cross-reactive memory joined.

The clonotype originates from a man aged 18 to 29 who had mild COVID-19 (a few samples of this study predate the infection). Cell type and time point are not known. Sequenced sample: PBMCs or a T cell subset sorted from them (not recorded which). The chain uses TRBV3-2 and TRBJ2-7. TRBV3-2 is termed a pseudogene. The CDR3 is CASSLPMDRTLYEQYV. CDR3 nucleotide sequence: TGTGCCAGCAGCCTTCCAATGGACAGGACTCTCTACGAGCAGTACGTC.